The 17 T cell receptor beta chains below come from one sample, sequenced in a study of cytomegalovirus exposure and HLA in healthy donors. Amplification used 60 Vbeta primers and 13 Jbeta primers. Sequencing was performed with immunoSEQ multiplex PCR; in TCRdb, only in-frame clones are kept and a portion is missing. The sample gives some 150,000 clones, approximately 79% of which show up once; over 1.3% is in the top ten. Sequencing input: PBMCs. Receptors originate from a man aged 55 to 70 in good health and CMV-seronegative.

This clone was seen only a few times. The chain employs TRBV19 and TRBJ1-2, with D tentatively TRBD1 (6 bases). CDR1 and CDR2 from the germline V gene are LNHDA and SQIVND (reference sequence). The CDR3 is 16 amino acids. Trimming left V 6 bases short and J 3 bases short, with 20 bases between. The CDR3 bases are TGTGCCAGTAGGAACCTAAGGGGGGGCGCCCACTATGGCTACACCTTC. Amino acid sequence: CASRNLRGGAHYGYTF.

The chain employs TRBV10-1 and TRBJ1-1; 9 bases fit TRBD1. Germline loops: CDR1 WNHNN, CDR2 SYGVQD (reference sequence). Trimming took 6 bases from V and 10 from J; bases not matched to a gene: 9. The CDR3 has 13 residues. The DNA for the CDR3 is TGCGCCAGCAGCAGGGACAGGGCCGATATAGCTTTCTTT. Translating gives CASSRDRADIAFF.

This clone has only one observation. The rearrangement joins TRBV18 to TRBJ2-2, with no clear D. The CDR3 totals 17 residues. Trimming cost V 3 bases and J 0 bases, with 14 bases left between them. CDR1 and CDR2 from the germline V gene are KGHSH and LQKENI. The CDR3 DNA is TGTGCCAGCTCACCCACCCAGGTTCCAGCGAACACCGGGGAGCTGTTTTTT. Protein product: CASSPTQVPANTGELFF.

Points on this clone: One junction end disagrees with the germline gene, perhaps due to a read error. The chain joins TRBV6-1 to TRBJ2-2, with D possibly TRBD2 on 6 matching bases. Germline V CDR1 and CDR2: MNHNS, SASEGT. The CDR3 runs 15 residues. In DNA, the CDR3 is TGTGCCAGCAGTGCCTTGTCCCCTGGAGGCGGGGAGCTGGTTTTT. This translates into CASSALSPGGGELVF.

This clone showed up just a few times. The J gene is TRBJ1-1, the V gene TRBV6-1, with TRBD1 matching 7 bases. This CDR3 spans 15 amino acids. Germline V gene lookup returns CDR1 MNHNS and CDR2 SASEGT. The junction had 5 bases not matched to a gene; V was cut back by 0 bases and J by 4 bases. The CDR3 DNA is TGTGCCAGCAGTGAAGCGCCGACAGGGTTCACTGAAGCTTTCTTT. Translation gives CASSEAPTGFTEAFF.

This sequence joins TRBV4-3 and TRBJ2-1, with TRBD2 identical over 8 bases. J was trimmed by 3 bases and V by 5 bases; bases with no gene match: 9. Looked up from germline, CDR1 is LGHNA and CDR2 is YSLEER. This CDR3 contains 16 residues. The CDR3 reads CASSEQTSVSYNEQFF. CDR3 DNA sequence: TGCGCCAGCAGCGAACAGACTAGCGTCAGCTACAATGAGCAGTTCTTC.

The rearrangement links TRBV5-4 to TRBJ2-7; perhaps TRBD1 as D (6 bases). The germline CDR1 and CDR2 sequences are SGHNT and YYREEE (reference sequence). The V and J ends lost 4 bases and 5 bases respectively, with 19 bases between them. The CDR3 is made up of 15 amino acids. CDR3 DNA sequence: TGTGCCAGCAGCCCGACAGGATCGAGGCGGCACGAGCAGTACTTC. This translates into CASSPTGSRRHEQYF.

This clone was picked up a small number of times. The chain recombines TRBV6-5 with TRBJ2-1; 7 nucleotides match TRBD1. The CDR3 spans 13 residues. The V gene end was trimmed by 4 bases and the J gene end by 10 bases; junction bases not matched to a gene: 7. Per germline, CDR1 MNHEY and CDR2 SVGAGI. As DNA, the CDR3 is TGTGCCAGCAGTTTACGAGGGACAGACGAGCAGTTCTTC. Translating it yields CASSLRGTDEQFF.

The CDR3 spells CACGAALVPYEQYF. In DNA, the CDR3 is TGTGCCTGTGGGGCAGCCCTGGTCCCCTACGAGCAGTACTTC. This chain connects TRBV30 to TRBJ2-7; possible D gene TRBD1, 5 bases. Trimming removed 6 bases at V and 2 bases at J, with 17 bases between. CDR3 length: 14 amino acids. Germline V lookup: CDR1 GTSNPN, CDR2 SVGIG (reference sequence).

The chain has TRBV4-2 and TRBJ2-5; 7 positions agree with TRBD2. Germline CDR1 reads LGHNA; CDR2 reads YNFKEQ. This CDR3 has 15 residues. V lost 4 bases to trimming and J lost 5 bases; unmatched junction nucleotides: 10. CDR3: CASSPEGSGRETQYF. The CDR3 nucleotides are TGTGCCAGCAGCCCCGAAGGTAGCGGGCGGGAGACCCAGTACTTC.

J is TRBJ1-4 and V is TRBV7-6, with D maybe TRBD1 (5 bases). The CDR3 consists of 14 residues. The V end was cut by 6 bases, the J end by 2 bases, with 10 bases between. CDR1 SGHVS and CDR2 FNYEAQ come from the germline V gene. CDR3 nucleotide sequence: TGTGCCAGCAGTTCAGGGTTGACTAATGAAAAACTGTTTTTT. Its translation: CASSSGLTNEKLFF.

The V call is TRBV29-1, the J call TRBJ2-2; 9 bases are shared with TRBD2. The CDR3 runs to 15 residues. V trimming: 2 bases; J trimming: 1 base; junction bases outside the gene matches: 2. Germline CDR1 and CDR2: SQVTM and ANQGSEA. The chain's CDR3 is CSVESSGVNTGELFF. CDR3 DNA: TGCAGCGTTGAATCTAGCGGGGTGAACACCGGGGAGCTGTTTTTT.

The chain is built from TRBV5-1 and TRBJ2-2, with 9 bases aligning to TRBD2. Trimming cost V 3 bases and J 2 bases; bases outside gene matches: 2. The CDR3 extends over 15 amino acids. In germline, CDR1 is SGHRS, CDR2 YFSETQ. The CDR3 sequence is CASSSGTSNTGELFF. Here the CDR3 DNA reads TGCGCCAGCAGCTCCGGGACTAGCAACACCGGGGAGCTGTTTTTT.

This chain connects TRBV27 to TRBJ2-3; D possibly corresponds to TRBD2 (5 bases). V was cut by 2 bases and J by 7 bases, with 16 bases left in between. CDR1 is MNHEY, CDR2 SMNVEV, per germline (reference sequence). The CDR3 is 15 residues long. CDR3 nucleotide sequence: TGTGCCAGCAGTTTAGGCTCCGGGAAAACCTATACGCAGTATTTT. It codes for CASSLGSGKTYTQYF.

CDR3 residues: CASSLAGGVGTEAFF. CDR3 DNA sequence: TGTGCCAGCAGCTTGGCCGGGGGTGTTGGCACTGAAGCTTTCTTT. The chain joins TRBV5-5 to TRBJ1-1; tentative D call: TRBD1 (5 bases). CDR1 and CDR2 (germline): SGHKS, YYEKEE (reference sequence). The germline V and J ends were trimmed by 0 bases and 4 bases, with 13 bases remaining between them. The CDR3 has 15 amino acids.

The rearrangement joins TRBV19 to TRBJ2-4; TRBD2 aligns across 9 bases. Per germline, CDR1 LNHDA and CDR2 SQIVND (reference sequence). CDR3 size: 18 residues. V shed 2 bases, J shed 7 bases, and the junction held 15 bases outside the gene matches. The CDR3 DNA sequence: TGTGCCAGTAGTATATTATCGGGTAGCGGGAGCCGCCGGAACATTCAGTACTTC. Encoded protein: CASSILSGSGSRRNIQYF. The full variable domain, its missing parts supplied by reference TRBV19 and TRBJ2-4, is DGGITQSPKYLFRKEGQNVTLSCEQNLNHDAMYWYRQDPGQGLRLIYYSQIVNDFQKGDIAEGYSVSREKKESFPLTVTSAQKNPTAFYLCASSILSGSGSRRNIQYFGAGTRLSVL.

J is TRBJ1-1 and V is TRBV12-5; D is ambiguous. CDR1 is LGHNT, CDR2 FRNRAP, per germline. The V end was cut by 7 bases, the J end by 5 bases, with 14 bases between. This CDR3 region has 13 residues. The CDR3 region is CASAFDVRTEAFF. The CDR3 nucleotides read TGTGCTAGTGCGTTTGACGTCAGGACTGAAGCTTTCTTT.